This TCR beta chain came from a study of T cell repertoires in cytomegalovirus infection. Study-level findings and limits: Summed frequency of public TCR beta families distinguished CMV carriers with the relevant HLA. CMV-specific TCR beta clonotypes restricted by HLA-C dominated the ex vivo response.

With V trimmed by 6 bases and J by 2 bases, 5 bases remained unmatched. CDR1 and CDR2 from the germline V gene are SNHLY and FYNNEI. The CDR3 spans 16 residues. With regard to this clonotype: The antigen is unknown.

TCRdb processed the reads anew with MiXCR; each CDR3 protein has one entry. The sample has approximately 270,000 distinct CDR3 sequences, 22% seen once. The sequence was obtained from a human donor in good health (CMV status not recorded). Some clones in this sample may be carry-over from other donors' samples. The chain uses TRBV2 and TRBJ2-1, with 12 bases fitting TRBD2. Specimen: cultured PBMCs, collected from culture after CMV antigen stimulation. The CDR3 sequence: CASSVLAGGPYNEQFF. CDR3 nucleotide sequence: TGTGCCAGCAGCGTACTAGCGGGAGGCCCCTACAATGAGCAGTTCTTC.